The T cell receptor (beta chain) under discussion was sequenced for a study of T cell responses to AZD1222 COVID-19 vaccine. Study-level findings and limits: Repertoire sampling occurred only after the peak T cell response. Spike-specific TCR depth and breadth grew after two AZD1222 doses. Among the donors, most were white British and more were female, and clonal diversity was possibly underestimated.

Pooled samples include second doses given at about 4 or 12 weeks. On this clone itself: No antigen is known for it.

Trimming left V 6 bases short and J 0 bases short, with 12 bases between. This CDR3 has 16 amino acids. Germline lookup yields CDR1 SGHTA and CDR2 FQGNSA. Assay used: immunoSEQ multiplex PCR; TCRdb lists only in-frame clones, some missing. The sample records under 150,000 clones, 92% being singletons. The chain is built from TRBV7-2 and TRBJ1-6, with a weak D call TRBD1 (6 bases). The sequencing here drew on peripheral blood, taken 28 days after the second AZD1222 dose. This TCR was recovered from an adult who received the AZD1222 COVID-19 vaccine. CDR3 coding DNA: TGTGCCAGCAGTAAGGGGGGAAGCTCCTATAATTCACCCCTCCACTTT. Amino acid sequence: CASSKGGSSYNSPLHF.